These 29 T cell receptor beta chains share one sample of origin, sequenced in a study of prognosis after radiotherapy for stage I lung cancer. CDR3 of TCR beta was amplified from genomic DNA via a two-round multiplex PCR. With primers specific to each TRBV and TRBJ gene, the first-round PCR was performed. TCRdb reprocessed the multiplex PCR reads with MiXCR, giving one entry per CDR3 protein. The data contain 38,000 or so distinct CDR3 sequences, around 24% of them singletons. This specimen consisted of PBMCs, obtained before or after stereotactic body radiation therapy (not recorded which). These receptors were collected from a donor of 50 years or more with non-small cell lung cancer.

This clonotype was seen many times. The V call is TRBV7-9, the J call TRBJ2-7; unclear D gene. V shed 5 bases and J shed 1 base, with 24 bases lying between them. CDR3 length: 18 residues. Germline V gene data show CDR1 as SEHNR and CDR2 as FQNEAQ (reference sequence). The CDR3 spells CASSPSVGSYLTSYEQYF. The DNA of the CDR3 is TGTGCCAGCAGCCCCAGTGTTGGGTCCTACTTGACATCCTACGAGCAGTACTTC.

The table lists this clonotype with many counts. This chain joins TRBV2 and TRBJ1-5; D uncertain. The CDR3 is 14 residues long. With 6 bases removed from V and 0 bases from J, the gap between germline ends came to 9 bases. Germline V gene sequence: CDR1 SNHLY, CDR2 FYNNEI. CDR3 protein: CASRAQVSNQPQHF. The CDR3 DNA reads as TGTGCCAGCAGGGCCCAGGTTAGCAATCAGCCCCAGCATTTT.

This clonotype was seen at least ten times. The chain links TRBV20-1 to TRBJ2-1, with TRBD1 as a possible D gene (6 bases). Deletions cut 1 base from V and 4 bases from J, with 8 bases between. The germline V gene has CDR1 DFQATT and CDR2 SNEGSKA (reference sequence). The CDR3 is 13 amino acids. CDR3 amino acids: CSARGQEYNEQFF. The CDR3 region has the DNA TGCAGTGCTAGAGGACAGGAGTACAATGAGCAGTTCTTC.

This clonotype was seen ten or more times. The J gene is TRBJ2-6, the V gene TRBV5-8; maybe TRBD2 (6 bases). Trimming removed 4 bases at V and 0 bases at J, with 17 bases between. CDR3 length: 18 amino acids. Germline CDR1 reads SGHTS; CDR2 reads YDEGEE. The DNA of the CDR3 is TGTGCCAGCAGCCCGGGGCTCGGGGGAAGCTCTGGGGCCAACGTCCTGACTTTC. This encodes CASSPGLGGSSGANVLTF. Filled out from reference TRBV5-8 and TRBJ2-6, the complete variable domain reads EAGVTQSPTHLIKTRGQQATLRCSPISGHTSVYWYQQALGLGLQFLLWYDEGEERNRGNFPPRFSGRQFPNYSSELNVNALELEDSALYLCASSPGLGGSSGANVLTFGAGSRLTVL.

Regarding this clonotype: Since a far larger clone is one base different, this is likely a read error. V usage is TRBV6-9 and J usage is TRBJ2-1; D might be TRBD2 (7 bases). CDR1 MNHGY and CDR2 SVAAGI come from the germline V gene. Trimming took 7 bases from V and 4 from J, leaving 17 bases between them. This CDR3 spans 15 amino acids. CDR3 bases: TGTGCCAGCATAGGAGGAGGGGGGGGGTACAATGAGCAGTTCTTC. Residues: CASIGGGGGYNEQFF.

The chain recombines TRBV5-1 with TRBJ2-7, with a weak D call TRBD1 (6 bases). The CDR3 extends over 16 amino acids. Germline lookup yields CDR1 SGHRS and CDR2 YFSETQ. Trimming stripped 2 bases from V and 6 bases from J, with 21 bases between. CDR3 protein: CASSLDTGTRPVEQYF. CDR3 coding DNA: TGCGCCAGCAGCTTAGATACCGGGACACGTCCCGTCGAGCAGTACTTC.

This clonotype was counted many times. V is TRBV30 and J is TRBJ1-5, with a possible D match to TRBD1 (5 bases). This CDR3 is 13 amino acids long. The V gene's germline CDR1 is GTSNPN and CDR2 SVGIG (reference sequence). Trimming removed 5 bases at V and 1 base at J, with 9 bases between. Written as DNA, the CDR3 is TGTGCCTGGGGACAATTAAGCAATCAGCCCCAGCATTTT. Its protein is CAWGQLSNQPQHF.

This clonotype was seen at least ten times. The chain carries TRBV20-1 and TRBJ2-2, with 8 nucleotides matching TRBD1. The CDR3 runs to 16 residues. The germline gives CDR1 DFQATT, CDR2 SNEGSKA (reference sequence). Trimming at V came to 0 bases and at J to 1 base, leaving 4 bases not matched to a gene. CDR3 DNA sequence: TGCAGTGCTAGAGATGGGGGGACAGGGAACACCGGGGAGCTGTTTTTT. Translation gives CSARDGGTGNTGELFF.

With respect to this clonotype: This may be a read error: a much more frequent sequence differs by one nucleotide. This chain joins TRBV4-2 and TRBJ2-1; TRBD1 or TRBD2 may be the D gene (5 bases each). The V end was cut by 0 bases, the J end by 7 bases, with 16 bases between. Germline loops: CDR1 LGHNA, CDR2 YNFKEQ. The CDR3 has 16 amino acids. Here the CDR3 DNA reads TGTGCCAGCAGCCAAGATTTAGGACTCGGGGCGAATGAGCAGTTCTTC. As protein: CASSQDLGLGANEQFF.

Many counts were recorded for this clonotype. This chain joins TRBV28 and TRBJ1-1, with D possibly TRBD1 on 6 matching bases. Trimming pared 4 bases from V and 4 bases from J, leaving 13 bases between. The CDR3 is 14 amino acids. Germline loops: CDR1 MDHEN, CDR2 SYDVKM. CDR3 sequence reads: CASSSQGWGTEAFF. Written as DNA, the CDR3 is TGTGCCAGCAGTTCACAGGGTTGGGGCACTGAAGCTTTCTTT.

This clonotype has ten or more counts. The chain links TRBV9 to TRBJ2-1, with TRBD2 as a possible D gene (6 bases). With 0 bases removed from V and 4 bases from J, the gap between germline ends came to 11 bases. Germline CDR1 and CDR2: SGDLS and YYNGEE. The CDR3 covers 15 residues. The CDR3 nucleotides are TGTGCCAGCAGCGTAGAAGGCGGGGTGTACAATGAGCAGTTCTTC. Amino acid sequence: CASSVEGGVYNEQFF.

This clonotype was detected ten times or more. J is TRBJ1-2 and V is TRBV6-1, with 10 bases fitting TRBD1. The CDR3 runs to 12 residues. The V gene end was trimmed by 9 bases and the J gene end by 6 bases; junction bases not matched to a gene: 4. In germline, CDR1 is MNHNS, CDR2 SASEGT. The CDR3 nucleotides are TGTGCCAGTGGACAGGGGGGAGATGGCTACACCTTC. It codes for CASGQGGDGYTF.

Turning to this clonotype: The CDR3 carries no conserved terminal phenylalanine or tryptophan, so it likely arises from a read error. The chain has TRBV5-1 and TRBJ2-3; D is possibly TRBD1 (6 bases). The germline V gene encodes CDR1 SGHRS and CDR2 YFSETQ. Trimming pared 4 bases from V and 4 bases from J, leaving 16 bases between. This CDR3 is 15 amino acids long. CDR3 nucleotide sequence: TGCGCCAGCAGCCGGTCCGGGCCAGGGGCAGATACGCAGTATTCT. Residues: CASSRSGPGADTQYS.

This clonotype was counted at least ten times. V and J are TRBV11-2 and TRBJ2-2, with TRBD1 identical over 10 bases. Germline lookup yields CDR1 SGHAT and CDR2 FQNNGV. With V trimmed by 1 base and J by 4 bases, 3 bases remained unmatched. CDR3 size: 16 residues. Here the CDR3 DNA reads TGTGCCAGCAGCTTAGTGGGGACAGGGGCCACCGGGGAGCTGTTTTTT. It yields the protein CASSLVGTGATGELFF.

The sample holds many counts of this clonotype. CDR3 sequence: CSASLAPNQPQHF. For the CDR3, the DNA is TGCAGTGCTAGTCTAGCACCCAATCAGCCCCAGCATTTT. This chain connects TRBV20-1 to TRBJ1-5; D ambiguous. Germline V gene lookup returns CDR1 DFQATT and CDR2 SNEGSKA (reference sequence). The CDR3 is 13 residues long. V was cut by 3 bases and J by 3 bases, with 9 bases left in between.

This clonotype has ten or more counts. CDR3 loop: CASSLDGQGNTEAFF. CDR3 coding DNA: TGCGCCAGCAGCTTGGACGGGCAGGGGAACACTGAAGCTTTCTTT. The rearrangement links TRBV5-1 to TRBJ1-1; possible D gene TRBD1, 5 bases. Trimming cost V 0 bases and J 1 base, with 10 bases left between them. The germline CDR1 and CDR2 sequences are SGHRS and YFSETQ. This CDR3 has 15 residues.

The count of this clonotype is one. The chain combines TRBV28 with TRBJ1-6; 7 bases are shared with TRBD1. Germline values: CDR1 MDHEN, CDR2 SYDVKM. J gave up 9 bases and V 6 bases, and 11 bases lay outside the gene matches. This CDR3 is 15 amino acids long. DNA for the CDR3: TGTGCCAGCAGGAACCCGGACAGGAGGGGTTCACCCCTCCACTTT. It translates to CASRNPDRRGSPLHF.

This clonotype was seen many times. V gene TRBV24-1 combines with J gene TRBJ2-1, with TRBD1 as a possible D gene (5 bases). The germline V gene encodes CDR1 KGHDR and CDR2 SFDVKD. V gave up 9 bases and J gave up 8 bases, with 16 bases separating them. The CDR3 length is 13 residues. The CDR3 reads CATLGPGNHEQFF. The CDR3 nucleotides read TGTGCCACCCTCGGGCCAGGGAATCATGAGCAGTTCTTC.

Turning to this clonotype: Being one base from a much bigger clone, this may be a read error. The gene calls are TRBV4-1 and TRBJ2-6; 7 nucleotides match TRBD1. The CDR3 spans 19 residues. Germline V CDR1 and CDR2: MGHRA, YSYEKL. For the CDR3, the DNA is TGCGCCAGCAGCCAAACATACGACAGGGCCGACTCTGGGGACAACGTCCTGACTTTC. It translates to CASSQTYDRADSGDNVLTF.

This clonotype was seen ten or more times. The chain uses TRBV28 and TRBJ1-2, with a weak D call TRBD1 (5 bases). This CDR3 is built from 14 residues. The germline gives CDR1 MDHEN, CDR2 SYDVKM. The V end was cut by 7 bases, the J end by 4 bases, with 16 bases between. The CDR3 is CASTTPGQTYGYTF. CDR3 coding DNA: TGTGCCAGCACCACCCCGGGGCAGACCTATGGCTACACCTTC.

Details on this clonotype: A far larger clone is a single base away, which makes a read error likely. The CDR3 region has the DNA TGTGCCAGCAGTGGCCAAGGATTACCTAGCGGGGCTAGCTCCTACGAGCAGTACTTC. Protein sequence: CASSGQGLPSGASSYEQYF. The chain joins TRBV6-6 to TRBJ2-7; 9 nucleotides line up with TRBD2. Germline lookup yields CDR1 MNHNY and CDR2 SVGAGI (reference sequence). The CDR3 is 19 amino acids. J lost 0 bases, V lost 5 bases, and 17 bases had no gene match.

This clonotype was counted many times. The chain is built from TRBV28 and TRBJ2-4; D might be TRBD2 (6 bases). Deletions cut 6 bases from V and 9 bases from J, with 15 bases between. Germline V CDR1 and CDR2: MDHEN, SYDVKM. This CDR3 contains 13 residues. CDR3 amino acids: CASSYGRESIQYF. CDR3 nucleotide sequence: TGTGCCAGCAGCTACGGCCGGGAGAGCATTCAGTACTTC.

This clonotype was detected many times. This rearrangement joins TRBV2 to TRBJ1-6; no reliable D call. Per the germline V gene, CDR1 is SNHLY and CDR2 is FYNNEI. Between the trimmed V and J ends, which lost 4 bases and 7 bases, there was a span of 11 bases. The CDR3 totals 14 residues. The CDR3 nucleotides read TGTGCCAGCAGTGTTCAAGAGTACAATTCACCCCTCCACTTT. Residues: CASSVQEYNSPLHF. The entire variable domain, with the rest obtained from reference TRBV2 and TRBJ1-6, is as follows: EPEVTQTPSHQVTQMGQEVILRCVPISNHLYFYWYRQILGQKVEFLVSFYNNEISEKSEIFDDQFSVERPDGSNFTLKIRSTKLEDSAMYFCASSVQEYNSPLHFGNGTRLTVT.

The chain carries TRBV14 and TRBJ2-3; D remains unclear. Trimming left V 5 bases short and J 6 bases short, with 9 bases between. Germline loops: CDR1 SGHDN, CDR2 FVKESK. This CDR3 comprises 12 residues. The CDR3 region is CASSTQGDTQYF. CDR3 DNA sequence: TGTGCCAGCAGCACCCAAGGGGATACGCAGTATTTT.

This clonotype was found once. This may arise from a read error, as a much more abundant clone is one base away. The chain uses TRBV5-1 and TRBJ2-5; D assignment may be TRBD1 or TRBD2 (5 bases each). There are 15 residues in the CDR3. Germline assignment: CDR1 SGHRS and CDR2 YFSETQ. The chain's CDR3 is CASGEGSQVRENQYF. CDR3 nucleotide sequence: TGCGCCAGCGGAGAGGGGTCTCAGGTGAGGGAGAACCAGTACTTC.

Many counts were recorded for this clonotype. The CDR3 bases are TGTGCCAGCAGCTACAGACAGGGTTTCTCTGGAAACACCATATATTTT. Amino acid sequence: CASSYRQGFSGNTIYF. The chain combines TRBV7-3 with TRBJ1-3, with 7 nucleotides matching TRBD1. Trimming cost V 4 bases and J 0 bases; bases outside gene matches: 6. This CDR3 region has 16 residues. Looked up from germline, CDR1 is SGHTA and CDR2 is FQGTGA.

In the case of this clonotype: At one end the junction does not follow the germline gene, possibly because of a read error. This chain joins TRBV27 and TRBJ2-7; unclear D gene. The CDR3 spans 12 residues. The germline V gene encodes CDR1 MNHEY and CDR2 SMNVEV (reference sequence). This CDR3 reads CACSFFFYEQYF. The CDR3 DNA reads TGTGCCTGCAGTTTTTTTTTCTACGAGCAGTACTTC.

This clonotype was found many times. V usage is TRBV19 and J usage is TRBJ1-3, with D possibly TRBD1 on 5 matching bases. V lost 6 bases to trimming and J lost 4 bases, with 19 bases between them. Germline assignment: CDR1 LNHDA and CDR2 SQIVND (reference sequence). The CDR3 runs to 16 residues. The CDR3 DNA follows: TGTGCCAGTAGGCAATCAGGCTCAGGGTTCGGAAACACCATATATTTT. This encodes CASRQSGSGFGNTIYF. Full variable domain (outside the CDR3, taken from reference TRBV19 and TRBJ1-3): DGGITQSPKYLFRKEGQNVTLSCEQNLNHDAMYWYRQDPGQGLRLIYYSQIVNDFQKGDIAEGYSVSREKKESFPLTVTSAQKNPTAFYLCASRQSGSGFGNTIYFGEGSWLTVV.

With respect to this clonotype: The CDR3 carries no conserved terminal phenylalanine or tryptophan, so it likely arises from a read error. The gene calls are TRBV30 and TRBJ2-2; D not resolved. The germline V and J ends were trimmed by 0 bases and 0 bases, with 5 bases remaining between them. Per germline, CDR1 GTSNPN and CDR2 SVGIG (reference sequence). This CDR3 is built from 14 residues. The CDR3 loop reads CAWSVYTNTGELFS. CDR3 bases: TGTGCCTGGAGTGTGTACACGAACACCGGGGAGCTGTTTTCT.